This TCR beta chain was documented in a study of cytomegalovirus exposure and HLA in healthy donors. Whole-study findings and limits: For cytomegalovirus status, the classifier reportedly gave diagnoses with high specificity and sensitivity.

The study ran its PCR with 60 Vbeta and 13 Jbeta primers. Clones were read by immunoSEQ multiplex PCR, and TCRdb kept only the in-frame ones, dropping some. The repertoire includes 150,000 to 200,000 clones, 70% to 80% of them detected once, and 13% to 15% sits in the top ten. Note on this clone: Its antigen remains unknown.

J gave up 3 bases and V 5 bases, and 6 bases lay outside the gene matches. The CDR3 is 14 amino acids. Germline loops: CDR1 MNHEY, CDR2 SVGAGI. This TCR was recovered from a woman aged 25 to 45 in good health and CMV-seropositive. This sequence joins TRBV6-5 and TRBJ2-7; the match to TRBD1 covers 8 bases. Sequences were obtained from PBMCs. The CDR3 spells CASSRQGKDYEQYF. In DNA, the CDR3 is TGTGCCAGCAGTCGACAGGGGAAGGACTACGAGCAGTACTTC.